At least ten counts were recorded for the clone carrying this TCR beta chain. Its specificity is unknown. The CDR3 goes on 3 residues after the read ends, and that part is filled in from the germline J gene. This entry comes from a study of T cell clonality in common variable immunodeficiency. Notes on the study in general: Fewer deletions and N-nucleotide insertions were reportedly seen in common variable immunodeficiency TCR beta sequences.

TCRdb's table, derived via immunoSEQ multiplex PCR, lists solely in-frame clones and lacks some. Observed in the sample are just over 20,000 clones, none of them singletons. Per the germline V gene, CDR1 is SEHNR and CDR2 is FQNEAQ (reference sequence). This CDR3 comprises 13 residues. V dropped 1 base and J dropped 8 bases, with 9 bases sitting between them. Diagnosis required reduced IgG, IgA and/or IgM with specific antibody deficiency. Caucasian heritage predominated among both patients and controls. This chain links TRBV7-9 with TRBJ2-1; tentative D call: TRBD2 (5 bases). This clonotype originated in a human donor with common variable immunodeficiency. The sequencing sample was made of peripheral blood mononuclear cells. Incomplete CDR3 DNA: TGTGCCAGCAGCTTAGGGGCGCGGGATGAG. Its translation: CASSLGARDE. The entire CDR3 protein reads CASSLGARDEQFF.